A selection of T cell receptor beta chains follows, all from one sample in a study of T cell responses to AZD1222 COVID-19 vaccine. Sequencing was performed with immunoSEQ multiplex PCR; in TCRdb, only in-frame clones are kept and a portion is missing. The sample shows tens of thousands of clones, about nine tenths of them seen only once. Source: peripheral blood, taken 28 days after the second AZD1222 dose. The receptor set was obtained from an adult who received the AZD1222 COVID-19 vaccine. The CDR3 runs from the conserved cysteine through the conserved F or W. The D gene is left open where the match is weak. Size values are once, few and many counts, or a class for expanded clones, and some rows have none.

J: TRBJ2-3; V: TRBV2; size: .; D: TRBD2; CDR3: CASSFPGGSGTSTDTQYF; DNA: TGTGCCAGCAGTTTCCCCGGCGGTAGCGGGACTAGCACAGATACGCAGTATTTT
J: TRBJ2-1; V: TRBV27; size: .; D: .; CDR3: CASTPMTGNEQFF; DNA: TGTGCCAGCACCCCCATGACAGGCAATGAGCAGTTCTTC
J: TRBJ2-2; V: TRBV5-4; size: .; D: .; CDR3: CASSFRDRNTGELFF; DNA: TGTGCCAGCAGCTTCCGGGACCGCAACACCGGGGAGCTGTTTTTT
J: TRBJ2-7; V: TRBV4-1; size: .; D: .; CDR3: CASSQDPGLRYEQYF; DNA: TGCGCCAGCAGCCAAGATCCAGGGCTTCGATACGAGCAGTACTTC
J: TRBJ1-1; V: TRBV29-1; size: .; D: TRBD1; CDR3: CSVKQGANTEAFF; DNA: TGCAGCGTTAAACAGGGGGCGAACACTGAAGCTTTCTTT
J: TRBJ2-2; V: TRBV12-5; size: once; D: .; CDR3: CASGLSWVNTGELFF; DNA: TGTGCTAGTGGTTTGAGCTGGGTGAACACCGGGGAGCTGTTTTTT
J: TRBJ1-2; V: TRBV7-2; size: few; D: .; CDR3: CASSTPGAYWGYTF; DNA: TGTGCCAGCAGCACCCCCGGGGCATATTGGGGCTACACCTTC
J: TRBJ2-7; V: TRBV10-3; size: .; D: TRBD1; CDR3: CAISIGGTYEQYF; DNA: TGTGCCATCAGTATAGGGGGCACCTACGAGCAGTACTTC
J: TRBJ2-7; V: TRBV6-5; size: .; D: TRBD1; CDR3: CASSSGTGVYEQYF; DNA: TGTGCCAGCAGTTCCGGGACAGGGGTCTACGAGCAGTACTTC
J: TRBJ1-4; V: TRBV7-2; size: .; D: .; CDR3: CASSVGGQTNEKLFF; DNA: TGTGCCAGCAGCGTAGGAGGGCAAACTAATGAAAAACTGTTTTTT
J: TRBJ2-1; V: TRBV3-1/TRBV3-2; size: .; D: TRBD2; CDR3: CASSARLAGVDEQFF; DNA: TGTGCCAGCAGCGCCCGACTAGCGGGGGTTGATGAGCAGTTCTTC
J: TRBJ1-2; V: TRBV10-3; size: .; D: .; CDR3: CAIMEQANYGYTF; DNA: TGTGCCATCATGGAGCAGGCCAACTATGGCTACACCTTC
J: TRBJ1-5; V: TRBV19; size: few; D: .; CDR3: CASSDGQISNQPQHF; DNA: TGTGCCAGTAGTGACGGACAGATAAGCAATCAGCCCCAGCATTTT
J: TRBJ2-5; V: TRBV6-1; size: .; D: TRBD1; CDR3: CASSETGLQETQYF; DNA: TGTGCCAGCAGTGAGACAGGGTTGCAGGAGACCCAGTACTTC
J: TRBJ1-6; V: TRBV30; size: .; D: .; CDR3: CAWMKRSSSPLHF; DNA: TGTGCCTGGATGAAAAGGAGTAGTTCACCCCTCCACTTT
J: TRBJ1-1; V: TRBV6-2/TRBV6-3; size: .; D: .; CDR3: CASSYKKGMNTEAFF; DNA: TGTGCCAGCAGTTACAAGAAGGGGATGAACACTGAAGCTTTCTTT
J: TRBJ1-4; V: TRBV5-6; size: .; D: TRBD1; CDR3: CASSLNQGVGEKLFF; DNA: TGTGCCAGCAGCTTGAACCAGGGGGTAGGGGAAAAACTGTTTTTT
J: TRBJ1-5; V: TRBV12-3/TRBV12-4; size: .; D: .; CDR3: CASSEGIWQPQHF; DNA: TGTGCCAGCAGTGAGGGAATATGGCAGCCCCAGCATTTT
J: TRBJ2-7; V: TRBV5-6; size: once; D: .; CDR3: CASSLLIGEQYF; DNA: TGTGCCAGCAGCTTGCTTATTGGCGAGCAGTACTTC
J: TRBJ1-2; V: TRBV4-2; size: .; D: .; CDR3: CASSQDSIANYGYTF; DNA: TGTGCCAGCAGCCAAGATAGCATAGCAAACTATGGCTACACCTTC
J: TRBJ2-7; V: TRBV7-2; size: once; D: .; CDR3: CASSLPLGAYEQYF; DNA: TGTGCCAGCAGCTTACCGCTAGGGGCCTACGAGCAGTACTTC
J: TRBJ1-6; V: TRBV7-5; size: .; D: .; CDR3: CARSLAGGRGTPLHF; DNA: TGTGCCAGAAGCTTAGCTGGCGGCAGGGGAACACCCCTCCACTTT